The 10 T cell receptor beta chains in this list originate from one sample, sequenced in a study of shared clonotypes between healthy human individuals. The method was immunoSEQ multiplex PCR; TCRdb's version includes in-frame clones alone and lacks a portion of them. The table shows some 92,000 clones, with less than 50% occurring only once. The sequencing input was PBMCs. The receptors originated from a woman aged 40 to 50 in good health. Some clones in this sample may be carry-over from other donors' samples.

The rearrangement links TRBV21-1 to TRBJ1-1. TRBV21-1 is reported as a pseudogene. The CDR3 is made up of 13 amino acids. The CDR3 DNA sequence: TGTGCCAGCAGCCAAAGCTGGGGGAGCGAAGCTTTCTTT. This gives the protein CASSQSWGSEAFF.

CDR3 in amino acids: CASTGAGSYEQYF. The CDR3 DNA sequence: TGCGCCAGCACCGGAGCCGGTAGCTACGAGCAGTACTTC. The chain carries TRBV5-1 and TRBJ2-7, with unresolved D. The CDR3 loop spans 13 amino acids. The V gene lost 6 bases and the J gene lost 3 bases, with 13 bases spanning the gap. CDR1 and CDR2 (germline): SGHRS, YFSETQ.

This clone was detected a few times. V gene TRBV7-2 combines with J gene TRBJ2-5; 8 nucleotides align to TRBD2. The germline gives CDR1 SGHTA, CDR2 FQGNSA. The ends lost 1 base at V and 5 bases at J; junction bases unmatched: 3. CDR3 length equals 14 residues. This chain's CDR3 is CASSLGGRTETQYF. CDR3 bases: TGTGCCAGCAGCTTAGGCGGGAGGACGGAGACCCAGTACTTC.

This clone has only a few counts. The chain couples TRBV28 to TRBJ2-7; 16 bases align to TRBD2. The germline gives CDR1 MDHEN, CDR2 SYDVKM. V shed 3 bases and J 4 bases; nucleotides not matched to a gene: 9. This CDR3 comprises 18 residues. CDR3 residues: CASSFAGTSGRAGYEQYF. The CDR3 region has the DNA TGTGCCAGCAGTTTCGCCGGGACTAGCGGGAGGGCCGGGTACGAGCAGTACTTC.

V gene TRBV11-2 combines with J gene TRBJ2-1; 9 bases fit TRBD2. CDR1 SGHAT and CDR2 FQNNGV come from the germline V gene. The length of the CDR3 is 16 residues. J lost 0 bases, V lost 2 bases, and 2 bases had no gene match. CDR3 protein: CASSLLAGLSYNEQFF. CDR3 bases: TGTGCCAGCAGCTTACTAGCGGGGCTCTCCTACAATGAGCAGTTCTTC.

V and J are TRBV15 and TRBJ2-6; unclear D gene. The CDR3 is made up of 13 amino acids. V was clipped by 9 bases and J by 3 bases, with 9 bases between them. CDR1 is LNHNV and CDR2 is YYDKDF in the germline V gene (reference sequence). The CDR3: CATRPYGANVLTF. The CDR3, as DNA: TGTGCCACTCGACCATATGGGGCCAACGTCCTGACTTTC.

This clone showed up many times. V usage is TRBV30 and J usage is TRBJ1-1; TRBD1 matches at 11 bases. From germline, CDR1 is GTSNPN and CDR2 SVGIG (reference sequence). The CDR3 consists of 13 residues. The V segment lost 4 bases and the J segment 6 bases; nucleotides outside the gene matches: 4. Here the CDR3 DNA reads TGTGCCTGGACCGGACAGGGGGCACCTGAAGCTTTCTTT. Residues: CAWTGQGAPEAFF.

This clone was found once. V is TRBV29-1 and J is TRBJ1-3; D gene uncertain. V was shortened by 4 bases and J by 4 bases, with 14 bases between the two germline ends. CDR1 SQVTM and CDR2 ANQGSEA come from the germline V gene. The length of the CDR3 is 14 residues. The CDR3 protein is CSVGDRSAGNTIYF. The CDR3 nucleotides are TGCAGCGTTGGTGATAGGTCTGCCGGAAACACCATATATTTT. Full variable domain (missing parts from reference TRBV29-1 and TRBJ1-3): SAVISQKPSRDICQRGTSLTIQCQVDSQVTMMFWYRQQPGQSLTLIATANQGSEATYESGFVIDKFPISRPNLTFSTLTVSNMSPEDSSIYLCSVGDRSAGNTIYFGEGSWLTVV.

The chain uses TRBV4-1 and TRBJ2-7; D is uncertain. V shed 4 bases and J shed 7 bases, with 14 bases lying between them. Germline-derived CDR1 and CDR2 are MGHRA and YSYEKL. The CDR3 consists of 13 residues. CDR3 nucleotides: TGCGCCAGCAGCCCCGCACTCATCTTTGAGCAGTACTTC. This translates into CASSPALIFEQYF.

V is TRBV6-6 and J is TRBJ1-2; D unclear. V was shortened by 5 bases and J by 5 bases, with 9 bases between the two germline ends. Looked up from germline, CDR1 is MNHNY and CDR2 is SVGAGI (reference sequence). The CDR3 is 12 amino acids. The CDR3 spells CASSPGAYGYTF. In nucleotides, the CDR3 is TGTGCCAGCAGTCCGGGAGCGTATGGCTACACCTTC.